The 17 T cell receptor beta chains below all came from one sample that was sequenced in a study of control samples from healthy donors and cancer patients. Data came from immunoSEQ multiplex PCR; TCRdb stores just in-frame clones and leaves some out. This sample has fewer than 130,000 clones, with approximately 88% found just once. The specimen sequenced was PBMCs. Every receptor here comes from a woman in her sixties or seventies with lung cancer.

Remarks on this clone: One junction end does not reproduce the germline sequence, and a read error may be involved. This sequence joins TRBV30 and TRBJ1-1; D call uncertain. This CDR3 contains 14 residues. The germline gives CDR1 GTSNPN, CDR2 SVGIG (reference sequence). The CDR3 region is CAWSPPHPSAEAFF. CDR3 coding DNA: TGTGCCTGGAGTCCCCCCCACCCTTCGGCTGAAGCTTTTTTT.

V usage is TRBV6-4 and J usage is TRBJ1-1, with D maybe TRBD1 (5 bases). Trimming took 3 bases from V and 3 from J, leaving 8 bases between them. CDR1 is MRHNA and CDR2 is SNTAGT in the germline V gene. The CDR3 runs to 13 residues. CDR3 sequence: CASSEQQDTEAFF. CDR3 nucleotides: TGTGCCAGCAGTGAACAACAGGACACTGAAGCTTTCTTT.

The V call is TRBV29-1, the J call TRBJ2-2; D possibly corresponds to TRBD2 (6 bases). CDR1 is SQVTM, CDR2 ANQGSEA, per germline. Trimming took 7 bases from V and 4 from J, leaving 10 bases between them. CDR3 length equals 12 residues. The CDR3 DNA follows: TGCAGCGGGAGGGAGACCACCGGGGAGCTGTTTTTT. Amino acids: CSGRETTGELFF.

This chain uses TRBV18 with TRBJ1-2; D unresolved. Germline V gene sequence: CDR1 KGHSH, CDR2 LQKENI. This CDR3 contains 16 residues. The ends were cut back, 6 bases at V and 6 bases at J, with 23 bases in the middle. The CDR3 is CASSPRAAPTRDGYTF. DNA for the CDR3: TGTGCCAGCTCCCCTAGGGCAGCTCCTACAAGAGATGGCTACACCTTC.

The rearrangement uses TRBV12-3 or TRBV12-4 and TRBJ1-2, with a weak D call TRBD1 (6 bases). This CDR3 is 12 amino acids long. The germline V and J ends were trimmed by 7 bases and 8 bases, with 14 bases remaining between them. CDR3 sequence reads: CASTDGTRGYTF. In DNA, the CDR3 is TGTGCCAGCACCGACGGGACACGAGGCTACACCTTC.

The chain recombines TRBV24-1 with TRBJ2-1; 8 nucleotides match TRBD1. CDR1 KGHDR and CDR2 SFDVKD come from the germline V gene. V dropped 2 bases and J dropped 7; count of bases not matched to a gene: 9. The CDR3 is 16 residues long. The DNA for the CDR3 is TGTGCCACCAGTGATTCCCGCCTCGGGACAGGTAATGAGCAGTTCTTC. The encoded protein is CATSDSRLGTGNEQFF.

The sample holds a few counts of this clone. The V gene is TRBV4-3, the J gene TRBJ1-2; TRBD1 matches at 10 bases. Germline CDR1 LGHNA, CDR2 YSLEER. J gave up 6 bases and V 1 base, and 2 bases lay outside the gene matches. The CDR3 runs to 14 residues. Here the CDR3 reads CASSQGDRGHGYTF. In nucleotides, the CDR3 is TGCGCCAGCAGCCAAGGGGACAGGGGCCATGGCTACACCTTC.

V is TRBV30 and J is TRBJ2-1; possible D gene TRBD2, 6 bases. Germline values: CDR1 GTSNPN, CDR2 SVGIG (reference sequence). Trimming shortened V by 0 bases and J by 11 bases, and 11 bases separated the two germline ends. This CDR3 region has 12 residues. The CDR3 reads CAWSVRGGQQFF. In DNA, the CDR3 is TGTGCCTGGAGTGTACGGGGAGGCCAGCAGTTCTTC.

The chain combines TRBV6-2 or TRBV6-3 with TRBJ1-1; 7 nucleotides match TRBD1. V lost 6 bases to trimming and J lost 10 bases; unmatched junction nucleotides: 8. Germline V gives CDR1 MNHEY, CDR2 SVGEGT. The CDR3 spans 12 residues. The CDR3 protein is CASSLPQGPAFF. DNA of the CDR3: TGTGCCAGCAGCCTTCCACAGGGGCCAGCTTTCTTT.

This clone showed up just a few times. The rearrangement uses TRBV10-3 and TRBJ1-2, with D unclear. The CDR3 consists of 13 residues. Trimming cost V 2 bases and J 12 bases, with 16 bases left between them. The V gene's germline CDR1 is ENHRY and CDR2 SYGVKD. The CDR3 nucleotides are TGTGCCATCAGTGAGGCGGAGAGGTTGGGTGACACCTTC. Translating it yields CAISEAERLGDTF.

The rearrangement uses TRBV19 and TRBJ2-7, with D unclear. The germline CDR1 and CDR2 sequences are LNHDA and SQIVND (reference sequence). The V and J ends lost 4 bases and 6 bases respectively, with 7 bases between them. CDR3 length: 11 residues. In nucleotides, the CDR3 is TGTGCCAGTAGTAACACCGGCGAGCAGTACTTC. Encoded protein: CASSNTGEQYF.

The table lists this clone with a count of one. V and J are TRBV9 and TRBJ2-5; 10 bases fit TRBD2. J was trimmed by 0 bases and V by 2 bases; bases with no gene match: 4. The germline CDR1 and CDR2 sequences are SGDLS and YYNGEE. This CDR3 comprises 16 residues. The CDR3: CASSVQTSGNQETQYF. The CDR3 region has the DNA TGTGCCAGCAGCGTTCAAACTAGCGGGAACCAAGAGACCCAGTACTTC.

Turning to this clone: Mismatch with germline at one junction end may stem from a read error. Written as DNA, the CDR3 is TGTGCTAGCAGCTTAGTCGCTAGCGGGGCCGCCCAAGAGACCCAGTACTTC. Translation: CASSLVASGAAQETQYF. The chain links TRBV7-7 to TRBJ2-5; 9 bases are a match to TRBD2. The CDR3 runs to 17 residues. Germline V CDR1 and CDR2: SSHAT, FNYEAQ (reference sequence).

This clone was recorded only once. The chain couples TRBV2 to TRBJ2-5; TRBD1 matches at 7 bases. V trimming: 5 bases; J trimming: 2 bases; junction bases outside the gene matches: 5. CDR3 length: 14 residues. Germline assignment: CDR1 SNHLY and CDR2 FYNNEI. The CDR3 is CASSYRGFQETQYF. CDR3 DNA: TGTGCCAGCAGTTACAGGGGCTTTCAAGAGACCCAGTACTTC.

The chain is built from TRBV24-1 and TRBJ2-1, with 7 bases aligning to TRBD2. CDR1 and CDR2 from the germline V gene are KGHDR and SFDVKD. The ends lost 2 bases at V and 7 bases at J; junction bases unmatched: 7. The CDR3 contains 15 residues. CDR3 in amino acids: CATSDSRGSGNEQFF. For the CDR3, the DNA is TGTGCCACCAGTGATTCGCGGGGTAGCGGGAATGAGCAGTTCTTC.

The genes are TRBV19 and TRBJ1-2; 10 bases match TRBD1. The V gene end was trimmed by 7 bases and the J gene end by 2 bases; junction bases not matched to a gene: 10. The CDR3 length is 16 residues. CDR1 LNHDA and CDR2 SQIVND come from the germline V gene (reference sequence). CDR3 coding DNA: TGTGCCAGTACCCAGGGAAGGACAGGGGGGAACTATGGCTACACCTTC. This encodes CASTQGRTGGNYGYTF.

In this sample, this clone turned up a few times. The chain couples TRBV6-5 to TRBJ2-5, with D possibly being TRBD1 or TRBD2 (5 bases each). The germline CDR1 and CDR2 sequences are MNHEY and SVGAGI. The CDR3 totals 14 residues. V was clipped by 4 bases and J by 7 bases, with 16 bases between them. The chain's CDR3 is CASSSYEGWGTQYF. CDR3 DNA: TGTGCCAGCAGTTCCTACGAGGGGTGGGGGACCCAGTACTTC.